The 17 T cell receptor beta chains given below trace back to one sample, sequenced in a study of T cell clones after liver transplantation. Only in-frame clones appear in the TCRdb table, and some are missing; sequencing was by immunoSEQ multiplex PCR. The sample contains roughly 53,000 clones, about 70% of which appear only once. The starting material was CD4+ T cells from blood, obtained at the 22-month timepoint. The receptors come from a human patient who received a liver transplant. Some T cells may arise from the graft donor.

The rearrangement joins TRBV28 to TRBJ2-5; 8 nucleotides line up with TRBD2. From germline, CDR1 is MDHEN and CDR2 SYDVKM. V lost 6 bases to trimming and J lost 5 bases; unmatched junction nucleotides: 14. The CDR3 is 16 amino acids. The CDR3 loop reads CASSPRGGGRGETQYF. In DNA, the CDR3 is TGTGCCAGCAGCCCGAGGGGCGGGGGGCGAGGGGAGACCCAGTACTTC.

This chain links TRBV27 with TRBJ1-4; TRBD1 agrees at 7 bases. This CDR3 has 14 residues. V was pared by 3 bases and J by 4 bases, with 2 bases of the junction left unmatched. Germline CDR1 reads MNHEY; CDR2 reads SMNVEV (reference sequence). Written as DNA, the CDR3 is TGTGCCAGCAGTTTGCAGGGGGGTAATGAAAAACTGTTTTTT. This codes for CASSLQGGNEKLFF.

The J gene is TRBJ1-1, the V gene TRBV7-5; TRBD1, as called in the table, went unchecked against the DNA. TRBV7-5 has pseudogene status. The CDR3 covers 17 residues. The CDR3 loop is CARRHDRDRAQGGEAFF. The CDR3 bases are TGTGCCAGAAGGCACGACCGGGACAGGGCCCAAGGAGGGGAAGCTTTCTTT.

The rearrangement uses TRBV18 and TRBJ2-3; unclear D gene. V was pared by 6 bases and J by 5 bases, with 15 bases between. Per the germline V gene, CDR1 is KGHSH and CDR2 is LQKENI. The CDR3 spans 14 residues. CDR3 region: CASSRSRSGDTQYF. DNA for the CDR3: TGTGCCAGCTCCCGGTCCCGATCAGGAGATACGCAGTATTTT.

CDR3 region: CASSFAGTTDTQYF. CDR3 nucleotide sequence: TGTGCCAGCAGCTTCGCGGGAACCACAGATACGCAGTATTTT. The chain has TRBV11-3 and TRBJ2-3, with D perhaps matching TRBD2 (6 bases). The V end was cut by 3 bases, the J end by 2 bases, with 9 bases between. Germline V gene data show CDR1 as SGHNT and CDR2 as YENEEA. The CDR3 covers 14 residues. Using reference TRBV11-3 and TRBJ2-3 for the parts outside the CDR3, the full variable domain is EAGVVQSPRYKIIEKKQPVAFWCNPISGHNTLYWYLQNLGQGPELLIRYENEEAVDDSQLPKDRFSAERLKGVDSTLKIQPAELGDSAVYLCASSFAGTTDTQYFGPGTRLTVL.

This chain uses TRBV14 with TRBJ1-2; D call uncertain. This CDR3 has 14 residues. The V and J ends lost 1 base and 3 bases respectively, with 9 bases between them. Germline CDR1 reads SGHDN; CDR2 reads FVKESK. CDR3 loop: CASSQVGIDYGYTF. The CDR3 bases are TGTGCCAGCAGCCAAGTGGGGATCGACTATGGCTACACCTTC.

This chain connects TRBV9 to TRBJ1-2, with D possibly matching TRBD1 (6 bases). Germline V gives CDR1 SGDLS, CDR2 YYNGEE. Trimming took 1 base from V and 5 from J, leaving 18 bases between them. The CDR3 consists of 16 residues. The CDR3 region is CASSVSPAGARYGYTF. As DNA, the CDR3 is TGTGCCAGCAGCGTATCACCTGCGGGGGCGAGATATGGCTACACCTTC.

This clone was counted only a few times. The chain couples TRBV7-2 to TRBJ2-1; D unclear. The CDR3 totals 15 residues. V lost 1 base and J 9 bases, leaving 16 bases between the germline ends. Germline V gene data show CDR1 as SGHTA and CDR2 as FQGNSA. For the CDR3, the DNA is TGTGCCAGCAGCTTAGTGTCGCTGGCAACTGGTGAGCAGTTCTTC. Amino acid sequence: CASSLVSLATGEQFF. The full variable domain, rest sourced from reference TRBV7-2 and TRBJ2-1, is GAGVSQSPSNKVTEKGKDVELRCDPISGHTALYWYRQSLGQGLEFLIYFQGNSAPDKSGLPSDRFSAERTGGSVSTLTIQRTQQEDSAVYLCASSLVSLATGEQFFGPGTRLTVL.

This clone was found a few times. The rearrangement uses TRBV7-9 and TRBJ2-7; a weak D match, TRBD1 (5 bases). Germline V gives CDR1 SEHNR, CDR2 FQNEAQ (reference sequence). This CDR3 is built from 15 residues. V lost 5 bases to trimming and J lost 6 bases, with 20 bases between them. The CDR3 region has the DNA TGTGCCAGCAGCAGTGGGGCAGGGCTATCGGGCGAGCAGTACTTC. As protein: CASSSGAGLSGEQYF.

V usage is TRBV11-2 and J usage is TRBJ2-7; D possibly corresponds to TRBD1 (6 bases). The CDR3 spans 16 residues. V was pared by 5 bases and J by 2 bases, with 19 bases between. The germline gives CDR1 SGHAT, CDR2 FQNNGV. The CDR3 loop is CASSPLSRGNTYEQYF. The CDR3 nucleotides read TGTGCCAGCAGCCCATTGTCTAGGGGGAATACCTACGAGCAGTACTTC.

The CDR3: CASSFSTGWEQFF. The CDR3 DNA follows: TGTGCCAGCAGCTTTAGTACAGGTTGGGAGCAGTTCTTC. This rearrangement joins TRBV7-2 to TRBJ2-1, with D perhaps matching TRBD1 (5 bases). The V gene's germline CDR1 is SGHTA and CDR2 FQGNSA. This CDR3 has 13 amino acids. V was pared by 3 bases and J by 10 bases, with 13 bases between.

The CDR3 reads CASSLDLNQPQHF. Here the CDR3 DNA reads TGTGCCAGCAGCTTAGACCTCAATCAGCCCCAGCATTTT. The rearrangement joins TRBV7-2 to TRBJ1-5, with no clear D. V shed 1 base and J shed 3 bases, with 4 bases lying between them. There are 13 residues in the CDR3. Germline V gene data show CDR1 as SGHTA and CDR2 as FQGNSA.

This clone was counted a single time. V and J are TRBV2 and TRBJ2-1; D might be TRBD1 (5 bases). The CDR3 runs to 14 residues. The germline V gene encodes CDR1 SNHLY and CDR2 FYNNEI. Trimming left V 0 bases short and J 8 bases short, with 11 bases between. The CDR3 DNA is TGTGCCAGCAGTGAAGCTTGGGGCCGGGATGAGCAGTTCTTC. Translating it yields CASSEAWGRDEQFF.

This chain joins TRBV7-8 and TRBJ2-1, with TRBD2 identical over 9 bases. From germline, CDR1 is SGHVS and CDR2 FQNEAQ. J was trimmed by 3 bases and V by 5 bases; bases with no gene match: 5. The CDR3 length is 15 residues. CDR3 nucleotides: TGTGCCAGCAGCCTCGGCGGGGGGGACTACAATGAGCAGTTCTTC. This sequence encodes CASSLGGGDYNEQFF. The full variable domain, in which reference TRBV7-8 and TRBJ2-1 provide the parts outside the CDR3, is GAGVSQSPRYKVAKRGQDVALRCDPISGHVSLFWYQQALGQGPEFLTYFQNEAQLDKSGLPSDRFFAERPEGSVSTLKIQRTQQEDSAVYLCASSLGGGDYNEQFFGPGTRLTVL.

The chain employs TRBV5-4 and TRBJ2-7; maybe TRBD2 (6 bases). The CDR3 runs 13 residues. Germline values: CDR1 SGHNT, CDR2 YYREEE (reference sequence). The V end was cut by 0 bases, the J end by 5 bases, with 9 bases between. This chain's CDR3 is CASSLGGAHEQYF. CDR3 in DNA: TGTGCCAGCAGCTTGGGCGGGGCCCACGAGCAGTACTTC.

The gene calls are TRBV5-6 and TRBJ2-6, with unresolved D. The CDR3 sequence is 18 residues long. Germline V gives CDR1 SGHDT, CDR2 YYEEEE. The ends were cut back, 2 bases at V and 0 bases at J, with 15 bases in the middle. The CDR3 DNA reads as TGTGCCAGCAGCTTAGGGCAGGTGGTAAGCTCTGGGGCCAACGTCCTGACTTTC. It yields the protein CASSLGQVVSSGANVLTF.

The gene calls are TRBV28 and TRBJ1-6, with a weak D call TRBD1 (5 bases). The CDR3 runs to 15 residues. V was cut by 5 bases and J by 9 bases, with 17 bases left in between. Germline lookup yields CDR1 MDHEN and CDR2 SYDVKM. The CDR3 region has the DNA TGTGCCAGCAGTGGGCGGGGCAGCACGATTTCACCCCTCCACTTT. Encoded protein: CASSGRGSTISPLHF.